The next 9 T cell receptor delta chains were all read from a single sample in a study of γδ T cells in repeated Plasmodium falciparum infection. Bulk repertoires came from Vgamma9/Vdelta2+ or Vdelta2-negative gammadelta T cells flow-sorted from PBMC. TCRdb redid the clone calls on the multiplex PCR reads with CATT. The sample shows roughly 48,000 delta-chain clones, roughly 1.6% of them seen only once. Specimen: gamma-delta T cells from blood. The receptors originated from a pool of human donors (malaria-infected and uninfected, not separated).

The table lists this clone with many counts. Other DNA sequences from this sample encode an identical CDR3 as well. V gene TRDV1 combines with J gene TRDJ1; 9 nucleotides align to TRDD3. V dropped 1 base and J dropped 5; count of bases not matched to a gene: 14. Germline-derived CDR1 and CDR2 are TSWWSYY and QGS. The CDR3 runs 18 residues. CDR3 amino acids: CALGEPMVLGDATDKLIF. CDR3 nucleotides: TGTGCTCTTGGGGAACCAATGGTCCTGGGGGATGCCACTGATAAACTCATCTTT.

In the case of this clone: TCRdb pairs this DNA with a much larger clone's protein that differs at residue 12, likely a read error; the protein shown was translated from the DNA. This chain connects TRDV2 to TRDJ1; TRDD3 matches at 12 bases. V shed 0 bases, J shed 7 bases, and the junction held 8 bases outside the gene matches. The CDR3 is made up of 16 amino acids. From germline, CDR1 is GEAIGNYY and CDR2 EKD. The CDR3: CACDTLTGGYPGKLIF. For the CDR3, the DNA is TGTGCCTGTGACACCCTTACTGGGGGATACCCCGGTAAACTCATCTTT.

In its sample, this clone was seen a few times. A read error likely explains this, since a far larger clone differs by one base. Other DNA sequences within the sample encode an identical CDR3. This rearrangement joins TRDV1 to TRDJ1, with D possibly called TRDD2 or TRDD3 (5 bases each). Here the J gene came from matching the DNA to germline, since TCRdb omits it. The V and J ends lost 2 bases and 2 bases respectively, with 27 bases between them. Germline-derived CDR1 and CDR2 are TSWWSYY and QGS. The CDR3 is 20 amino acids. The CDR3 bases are TGTGCTCTTGGGGAAAACAGCGGGCCATCCTCGGGGGTCCTAACCGATAAACTCATCTTT. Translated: CALGENSGPSSGVLTDKLIF.

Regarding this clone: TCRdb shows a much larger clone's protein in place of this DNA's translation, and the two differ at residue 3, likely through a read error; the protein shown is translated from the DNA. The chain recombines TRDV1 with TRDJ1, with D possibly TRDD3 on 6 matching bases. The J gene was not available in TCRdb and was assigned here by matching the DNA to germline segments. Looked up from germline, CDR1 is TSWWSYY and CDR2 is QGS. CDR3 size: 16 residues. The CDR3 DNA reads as TGTGCTCCTGGGGATTCTTGGGGGGGGTACACCGATAAACTCATCTTT. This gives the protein CAPGDSWGGYTDKLIF.

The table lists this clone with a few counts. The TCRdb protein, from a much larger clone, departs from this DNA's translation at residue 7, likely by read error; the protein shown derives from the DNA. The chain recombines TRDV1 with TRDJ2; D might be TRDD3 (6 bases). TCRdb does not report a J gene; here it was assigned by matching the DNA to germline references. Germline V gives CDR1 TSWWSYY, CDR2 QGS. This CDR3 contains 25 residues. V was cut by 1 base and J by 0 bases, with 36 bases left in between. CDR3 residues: CALGEPGRGDAFKHSASTLTAQLFF. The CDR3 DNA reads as TGTGCTCTTGGGGAACCGGGCCGGGGGGACGCCTTCAAACATTCAGCCTCCACTTTGACAGCACAACTCTTCTTT.

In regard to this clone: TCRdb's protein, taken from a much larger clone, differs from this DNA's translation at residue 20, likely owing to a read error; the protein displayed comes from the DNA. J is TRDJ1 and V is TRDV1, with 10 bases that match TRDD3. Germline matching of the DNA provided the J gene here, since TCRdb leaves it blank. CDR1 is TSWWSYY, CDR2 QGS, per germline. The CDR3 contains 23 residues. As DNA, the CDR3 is TGTGCTCTTGGGGAACGGTATCCTACAGGAGGGTGGGGGATACCCCCCTACACCGATGAACTCATCTTT. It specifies CALGERYPTGGWGIPPYTDELIF.

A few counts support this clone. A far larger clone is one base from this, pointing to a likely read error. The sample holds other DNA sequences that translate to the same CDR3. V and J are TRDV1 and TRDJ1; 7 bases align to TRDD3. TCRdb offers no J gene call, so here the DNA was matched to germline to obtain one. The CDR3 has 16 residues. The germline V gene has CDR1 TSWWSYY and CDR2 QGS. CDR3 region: CALGGIPVIVADKLIF. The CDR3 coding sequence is TGTGCCCTTGGGGGAATTCCCGTTATTGTGGCCGATAAACTCATCTTT.

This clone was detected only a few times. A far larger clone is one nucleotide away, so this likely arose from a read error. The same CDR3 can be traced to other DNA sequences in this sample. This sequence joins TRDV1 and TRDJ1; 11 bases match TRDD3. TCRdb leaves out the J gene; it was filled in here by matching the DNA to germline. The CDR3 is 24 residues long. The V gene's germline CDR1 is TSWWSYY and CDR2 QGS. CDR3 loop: CALGNSPHILPNHWGISKADKLIF. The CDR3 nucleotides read TGTGCTCTTGGGAACTCCCCCCACATACTTCCTAACCACTGGGGGATAAGCAAGGCCGACAAACTCATCTTT.

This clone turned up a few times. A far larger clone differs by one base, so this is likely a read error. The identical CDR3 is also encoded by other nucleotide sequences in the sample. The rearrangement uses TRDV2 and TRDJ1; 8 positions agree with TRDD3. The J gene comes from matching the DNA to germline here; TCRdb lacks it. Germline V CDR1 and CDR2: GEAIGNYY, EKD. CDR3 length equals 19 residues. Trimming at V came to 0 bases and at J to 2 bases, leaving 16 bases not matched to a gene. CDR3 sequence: CACDTLQLGDTRGTDKLIF. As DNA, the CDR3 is TGTGCCTGTGACACCCTCCAACTAGGGGATACCCGTGGAACCGATAAACTCATCTTT.